This T cell receptor (beta chain) was found in a study of blood T cell repertoires in COVID-19. Sequenced by immunoSEQ multiplex PCR; TCRdb stores in-frame clones only, minus some. Of 200,000 to 300,000 clones detected, approximately 86% appear once; the ten largest clones hold 1.5% to 2%. Germline loops: CDR1 LGHDT, CDR2 YNNKEL (reference sequence). The CDR3 is 13 residues long. V was pared by 4 bases and J by 7 bases, with 0 bases of the junction left unmatched. The clonotype comes from a man in his thirties or forties with active or convalescent COVID-19. V and J are TRBV3-1 (or the pseudogene TRBV3-2) and TRBJ1-6, with TRBD1 identical over 8 bases. Sequencing was done on a sample of peripheral blood. The CDR3 DNA sequence: TGTGCCAGCAGCCGGACAGGGAATTCACCCCTCCACTTT. It translates to CASSRTGNSPLHF.